This TCR beta chain was obtained from a study of blood T cell repertoires in COVID-19 (TCRdb year 2020). Context from the whole study: Samples from collaborators originated in the United States, Italy and Spain and spanned both the acute and convalescent phases of COVID-19. The material from the prospective study consisted of cDNA or gDNA derived from T cells, B-cell-depleted T cells, or PBMCs. Deeply sampled blood TCRbeta repertoires from subjects exposed to, actively infected with, or recovered from COVID-19 were included in the dataset. A freely available public database, intended as a resource for researchers studying the immune response to SARS-CoV-2, is where the repertoires were released. The samples were drawn from two sources: the first 160 participants of the ongoing ImmuneRACE study, and 1,000 to 1,500 subjects contributed by 6 global collaborators. The sample metadata nearly always contained a de-identified subject ID, COVID-19 status, age in years and sex. Where HLA class I and class II types were available, the types were taken from metadata supplied by the sample provider, not from assay-based typing. The research as a whole found: The amount of clinical and demographic metadata varied by source and participant and was provided uncurated.

Its CDR3 holds 13 amino acids, cysteine through phenylalanine. This entry keeps only the CDR3 DNA: 39 bases, framed from base 1. Between the V and J ends, shortened by 4 bases and 5 bases respectively, the junction contains 8 bases. The germline V gene encodes CDR1 MNHNY and CDR2 SVGAGI (reference sequence). Another Seattle source contributed samples from volunteer blood donors who had recovered from COVID-19. Collaborating institutions collected whole blood in K2EDTA tubes following their own protocols. For TCRbeta analysis, collaborator samples were shipped as frozen whole blood, as isolated PBMCs, or as DNA extracted from either sample type. TCRbeta CDR3 regions were amplified from genomic DNA by means of the immunoSEQ Assay, a bias-controlled multiplex PCR. The authors processed their data as follows. Nucleated cell counts per sample were estimated from amplification of reference gene primers within the assay. To quantify the absolute abundance of each unique TCRbeta CDR3 rearrangement, sequence reads were collapsed and filtered. For each sample, productive Simpson clonality was calculated as the square root of Simpson's diversity index over productive rearrangements. Drawn from immuneACCESS, this table holds only the in-frame rearrangements with V and J called that TCRdb kept. Clones are partly lost; checked studies trace under half to an unresolved V gene and leave the rest unexplained. V, J and clone size are those of that table, while D and trimming were read from the DNA. This sample is represented by a few hundred thousand clones; over 75% of them were singletons. About 2% of the sample comes from the top ten.

Note on this clone: No antigen is known for it. It has no much larger one-base neighbor in the sample; base qualities were not kept.

The clonotype originates from a man aged 25 to 45 who had recovered from COVID-19. The specimen sequenced was peripheral blood. The chain is assembled from TRBV6-6 and TRBJ1-4; the D gene remains uncertain. The DNA is as follows: TGTGCCAGCAGTTCCCCTTTGAATGAAAAACTGTTTTTT. Its product reads: CASSSPLNEKLFF.